The present T cell receptor (beta chain) was sequenced within a study of shared clonotypes between healthy human individuals (dated by TCRdb to 2020 to 2021). With respect to the entire study: A couple of women and a few men aged 18 to 49 years were included in the cohort. Per donor, three plates each were used for CD4 naive and CD4 memory, two for CD8 naive, and one for CD8 memory. To estimate repertoire size and how much clonotype sharing occurs between individuals, the study deeply sequenced the blood TCR repertoires of roughly 5 healthy adults. To increase sequencing depth and limit assay-specific biases, different laboratories used diverse techniques to prepare libraries and sequence TCR repertoires. Each donor's leukapheresis produced roughly between roughly 0.94 and 9.5 billion PBMCs.

For the CD8 naive samples, CD45RO-negative cells were positively selected for CCR7, yielding a CD45RA+CCR7+ population from which TemRA cells were excluded. The donors were healthy, HIV-negative adults with no recently reported acute infections or vaccinations. Every donor was a Caucasian adult residing in Nashville, Tennessee, USA. After blood collection by leukapheresis, PBMCs were isolated using Ficoll-Histopaque density gradient centrifugation and then cryopreserved in the vapor phase of liquid nitrogen. Purity and quantity of every magnetically sorted T cell population were checked by analytical flow cytometry. Each sorted fraction had its genomic DNA isolated and then quantified by UV absorbance on a Nanodrop 2000c. TCR CDR3 regions were amplified from genomic DNA by multiplex PCR using the deep immunoSEQ assay. For each cell subset, the extracted genomic DNA was distributed evenly across all wells of several immunoSEQ 96-well plates, and each plate served as one replicate. For sorted subsets, about 220 ng of genomic DNA, equivalent to around 31,000 T cell genomes, went into each replicate PCR. Purified libraries were quantified with a Qubit 3.0 fluorometer, sized on a Bioanalyzer 2100, and re-quantified with the KAPA Library Quantification kit. Each immunoSEQ 96-well plate was sequenced on its own single-read 150-cycle Illumina NextSeq 550 flow cell. In the source study's methods: Because the immunoSEQ output included only junctional sequences and no quality scores, the filtering could not be the same as the filtering used for full-length reads. To assign V/J genes and CDR3, sequences were annotated using PyIR, a Python wrapper for IgBLAST v1.9, with IMGT germline references. Reads were removed for weak V/J assignments (E-value above 1e-6), missing CDR3, stop codons, out-of-frame junctions, or ambiguous translated residues. V3J clonotypes were defined as sequences sharing the same inferred V gene, J gene, and CDR3 amino acid sequence. Percentage overlap between repertoires was calculated by dividing the number of shared unique clonotypes by the size of the smaller repertoire. Repertoire richness was assessed with RTK rarefaction, the Chao1 estimator, and Recon v2.1 estimates of unobserved clonotypes. Generation probabilities were computed with OLGA for all TCRbeta clonotypes obtained by the gDNA method from a few donors. Sourced from immuneACCESS, this table was stored by TCRdb with only in-frame sequences that have V and J called. A share of the clones is absent; for the studies checked, an unresolved V gene accounts for under half, and the remainder has no known explanation. V, J and clone size are taken as reported in that table, and D and trimming were inferred from the DNA itself. Present in this sample are about 610,000 clones, about 96% of which were seen just once. In total, the top ten clones hold about 0.11% of the sample.

A remark on this clone: Its cognate antigen has yet to be identified. The sample holds no much larger clone one base away, and base qualities are not on file.

V loses 4 bases, J loses 7 bases, and the germline ends lie 17 bases apart. The CDR3 runs 14 amino acids, cysteine and phenylalanine included. CDR3 DNA only is kept here, 42 bases in frame from base 1. Taken from the germline V gene, the CDR1 and CDR2 loops are SGHDT and YYEEEE. What the study reported, not specific to this receptor: Sharing across several donors was observed for 5% to 6.5% of naive CD4, 3.5% of naive CD8, 2% to 2.5% of memory CD4, and around 0.4% of memory CD8 clonotypes. Clonotypes shared by all four sorted-subset donors showed higher generation probabilities than non-shared clonotypes. Estimated clonotype richness was generally larger for naive than for memory subsets. The genetic and exposure-history diversity represented was limited by the small number of donors. Only blood was sampled, and tissue TCR repertoires likely differ from those in blood. Pairwise subsampling led to the expectation that sequencing depth would affect the degree of clonotype sharing among donors. Even with the large sequencing depth, rarefaction of the sorted-subset datasets indicated that sequencing was incomplete.

What was sequenced was naive CD8+ T cells sorted from blood. In the paper's terms, the cell subset or site label means: CD45RA+CCR7+. This sequence was found in a woman in her 30s in good health. The rearrangement combines TRBV5-6 with TRBJ1-1; the D gene cannot be named for sure. The CDR3 here reads CASSDGSSNLEAFF. The DNA is as follows: TGTGCCAGCAGCGACGGGTCCTCCAACCTTGAAGCTTTCTTT.